This TCR beta chain was sequenced during a study of blood T cell repertoires in COVID-19. Study information: T cells, B-cell-depleted T cells, or PBMCs supplied cDNA or gDNA.

Germline V gene lookup returns CDR1 LGHNA and CDR2 YNFKEQ. CDR3 length equals 15 residues. Trimming pared 2 bases from V and 3 bases from J, leaving 13 bases between. Assay used: immunoSEQ multiplex PCR; TCRdb lists only in-frame clones, some missing. The sample yields approximately 150,000 clones, about 85% seen once. The sequenced sample consisted of peripheral blood. The gene calls are TRBV4-2 and TRBJ1-1; D may be TRBD1 (6 bases). This clonotype was obtained from a human donor with COVID-19, enrolled during active disease. The donor label of this sample is uncertain. The CDR3 is CASSQPPPGDTEAFF. The DNA for the CDR3 is TGTGCCAGCAGCCAACCTCCCCCAGGGGACACTGAAGCTTTCTTT.